These 24 T cell receptor beta chains came from one sample sequenced in a study of radiotherapy plus CTLA-4 blockade in lung cancer. Libraries were prepared by immunoSEQ multiplex PCR; TCRdb keeps only in-frame clonotypes and omits some of them. The data hold tens of thousands of clones, with over 70% observed a single time. The sample here was peripheral blood, taken from a patient treated with radiotherapy plus ipilimumab. The receptors derive from a human donor with non-small cell lung cancer who had a partial response to radiotherapy plus ipilimumab. Some clones in this sample may be carry-over from other donors' samples.

This clone was counted once. V gene TRBV25-1 combines with J gene TRBJ2-7, with 7 bases lining up with TRBD2. This CDR3 is built from 11 residues. Per germline, CDR1 MGHDK and CDR2 SYGVNS. In nucleotides, the CDR3 is TGTGCGTCCAGCGGGATAAGTGAGCAGTACTTC. The encoded protein is CASSGISEQYF.

Points on this clone: Other DNA sequences within the sample encode an identical CDR3. V and J are TRBV7-3 and TRBJ1-1; 7 bases line up with TRBD1. The CDR3 is 14 amino acids. In germline, CDR1 is SGHTA, CDR2 FQGTGA. J was trimmed by 3 bases and V by 1 base; bases with no gene match: 2. This chain's CDR3 is CASSLNRGDTEAFF. DNA for the CDR3: TGTGCCAGCAGCTTAAACAGGGGTGACACTGAAGCTTTCTTT.

This rearrangement joins TRBV29-1 to TRBJ1-1; tentative D call: TRBD1 (5 bases). V was pared by 1 base and J by 5 bases, with 17 bases between. The CDR3 contains 15 residues. Germline CDR1 and CDR2: SQVTM and ANQGSEA. As DNA, the CDR3 is TGCAGCGTTGAAGCCCTGGGACGGGGGAGGACTGAAGCTTTCTTT. Encoded protein: CSVEALGRGRTEAFF.

The CDR3: CASSSLAGGPVEQFF. In nucleotides, the CDR3 is TGTGCCAGCAGCTCCTTAGCGGGGGGGCCGGTTGAGCAGTTCTTC. The V gene is TRBV7-8, the J gene TRBJ2-1; 11 positions agree with TRBD2. V was clipped by 4 bases and J by 9 bases; unmatched bases: 8. CDR1 is SGHVS, CDR2 FQNEAQ, per germline. The CDR3 length is 15 residues.

The chain has TRBV9 and TRBJ2-7; 8 bases are shared with TRBD2. With V trimmed by 4 bases and J by 0 bases, 6 bases remained unmatched. This CDR3 comprises 15 residues. Germline V lookup: CDR1 SGDLS, CDR2 YYNGEE. For the CDR3, the DNA is TGTGCCAGCAGCCCTCCGGGGGGGCTCTCCTACGAGCAGTACTTC. It specifies CASSPPGGLSYEQYF.

The chain recombines TRBV2 with TRBJ2-3; maybe TRBD2 (7 bases). Trimming stripped 7 bases from V and 6 bases from J, with 20 bases between. The CDR3 sequence is 15 residues long. Germline V gene lookup returns CDR1 SNHLY and CDR2 FYNNEI. The CDR3 spells CASIKLAGAADTQYF. CDR3 DNA sequence: TGTGCCAGCATCAAATTGGCGGGGGCAGCTGATACGCAGTATTTT.

This clone is a singleton in its sample. The genes are TRBV5-1 and TRBJ1-4, with D possibly TRBD1 on 6 matching bases. From germline, CDR1 is SGHRS and CDR2 YFSETQ. Trimming stripped 7 bases from V and 4 bases from J, with 17 bases between. The length of the CDR3 is 15 residues. CDR3 loop: CASSVGGGGNEKLFF. CDR3 DNA sequence: TGCGCCAGCTCCGTGGGGGGCGGGGGTAATGAAAAACTGTTTTTT.

This chain connects TRBV6-6 to TRBJ2-2, with TRBD2 identical over 8 bases. The CDR3 is made up of 16 amino acids. CDR1 and CDR2 (germline): MNHNY, SVGAGI (reference sequence). V lost 0 bases to trimming and J lost 6 bases; unmatched junction nucleotides: 6. Here the CDR3 reads CASSYSRAGGPGELFF. CDR3 DNA: TGTGCCAGCAGTTACTCTCGGGCGGGGGGCCCCGGGGAGCTGTTTTTT.

CDR3 sequence reads: CASSFGQAAGYTF. In DNA, the CDR3 is TGTGCCAGCAGTTTTGGACAGGCGGCCGGCTACACCTTC. This rearrangement joins TRBV28 to TRBJ1-2; 7 bases align to TRBD1. Germline values: CDR1 MDHEN, CDR2 SYDVKM. Germline trimming cut 3 bases from V and 8 bases from J; bases unmatched to any gene: 6. The CDR3 has 13 residues.

The rearrangement joins TRBV6-5 to TRBJ2-7; 8 positions agree with TRBD1. CDR3 size: 14 residues. J was trimmed by 3 bases and V by 4 bases; bases with no gene match: 5. Germline-derived CDR1 and CDR2 are MNHEY and SVGAGI. CDR3 bases: TGTGCCAGCAGTTGGGACAGGACTCACTACGAGCAGTACTTC. Translating it yields CASSWDRTHYEQYF.

The chain is built from TRBV5-6 and TRBJ2-7, with 7 nucleotides matching TRBD1. CDR3 size: 16 residues. V shed 1 base and J 2 bases; nucleotides not matched to a gene: 9. Per the germline V gene, CDR1 is SGHDT and CDR2 is YYEEEE. CDR3 bases: TGTGCCAGCAGCTTGTTAGGGACAGCCCAAGCCTACGAGCAGTACTTC. It translates to CASSLLGTAQAYEQYF.

Comment on this clone: Other DNA sequences of this sample code for an identical CDR3. The chain carries TRBV15 and TRBJ1-4, with a tentative D call TRBD1 (6 bases). Per germline, CDR1 LNHNV and CDR2 YYDKDF (reference sequence). V was pared by 3 bases and J by 7 bases, with 12 bases between. The CDR3 is 14 residues long. The CDR3 here is CATSRGGLGEKLFF. DNA for the CDR3: TGTGCCACCAGCAGGGGGGGGCTGGGTGAAAAACTGTTTTTT.

The sample holds a few counts of this clone. The rearrangement links TRBV7-7 to TRBJ2-7; TRBD1 matches 9 bases. CDR3 length equals 14 residues. The V gene's germline CDR1 is SSHAT and CDR2 FNYEAQ (reference sequence). Unmatched junction bases numbered 4, after V lost 5 bases and J lost 2 bases. CDR3: CASSAGTGTYEQYF. In DNA form, the CDR3 reads TGTGCCAGCAGCGCCGGGACAGGGACCTACGAGCAGTACTTC.

This clone came up a few times. The CDR3: CASSLQGGAETQYF. Here the CDR3 DNA reads TGTGCCAGCAGCTTACAGGGTGGAGCAGAGACCCAGTACTTC. The chain uses TRBV7-9 and TRBJ2-5, with D perhaps matching TRBD1 (5 bases). Trimming left V 2 bases short and J 4 bases short, with 11 bases between. The CDR3 length is 14 residues. CDR1 is SEHNR and CDR2 is FQNEAQ in the germline V gene (reference sequence). Together with reference TRBV7-9 and TRBJ2-5, the CDR3 gives the full variable domain: DTGVSQNPRHKITKRGQNVTFRCDPISEHNRLYWYRQTLGQGPEFLTYFQNEAQLEKSRLLSDRFSAERPKGSFSTLEIQRTEQGDSAMYLCASSLQGGAETQYFGPGTRLLVL.

The chain combines TRBV10-1 with TRBJ2-1, with D possibly TRBD1 on 6 matching bases. V lost 6 bases and J lost 7, with 10 bases in between. CDR1 and CDR2 from the germline V gene are WNHNN and SYGVQD (reference sequence). The CDR3 sequence is 12 residues long. This CDR3 is CASRSDRNEQFF. DNA for the CDR3: TGCGCCAGCAGAAGCGACAGGAATGAGCAGTTCTTC.

In its sample, this clone was seen a few times. The chain joins TRBV6-1 to TRBJ2-2, with 10 bases fitting TRBD2. Germline V gives CDR1 MNHNS, CDR2 SASEGT. This CDR3 has 15 amino acids. V shed 5 bases, J shed 5 bases, and the junction held 5 bases outside the gene matches. The CDR3 DNA reads TGTGCCAGCAGTTCGGGACTAGCGCAGACCGGGGAGCTGTTTTTT. It codes for CASSSGLAQTGELFF.

V and J are TRBV28 and TRBJ1-2, with TRBD1 matching over 8 bases. The CDR3 sequence is 15 residues long. The germline gives CDR1 MDHEN, CDR2 SYDVKM. V trimming: 4 bases; J trimming: 4 bases; junction bases outside the gene matches: 8. CDR3 region: CASSSPQGAAYGYTF. The CDR3 nucleotides read TGTGCCAGCAGTTCCCCTCAGGGGGCGGCCTATGGCTACACCTTC.

V gene TRBV11-3 combines with J gene TRBJ1-2; 8 positions agree with TRBD1. CDR3 length equals 14 residues. Trimming at V came to 5 bases and at J to 6 bases, leaving 8 bases not matched to a gene. In germline, CDR1 is SGHNT, CDR2 YENEEA. The CDR3 loop is CASSAWTGSDGYTF. The CDR3, as DNA: TGTGCCAGCAGCGCGTGGACAGGGTCTGATGGCTACACCTTC.

The chain is built from TRBV5-6 and TRBJ2-5; 9 nucleotides agree with TRBD2. The CDR3 loop spans 15 amino acids. Losses at the gene ends were 1 base for V and 3 bases for J; bases not matched to a gene: 4. Germline V gene sequence: CDR1 SGHDT, CDR2 YYEEEE. The CDR3 reads CASSLSSGGKETQYF. CDR3 nucleotides: TGTGCCAGCAGCTTGAGTAGCGGGGGAAAAGAGACCCAGTACTTC.

The rearrangement joins TRBV28 to TRBJ2-7; D gene ambiguous. CDR1 MDHEN and CDR2 SYDVKM come from the germline V gene. CDR3 length equals 14 residues. V was clipped by 3 bases and J by 0 bases, with 9 bases between them. In DNA form, the CDR3 reads TGTGCCAGCAGTTTCAACTATAACTCCTACGAGCAGTACTTC. It is translated as CASSFNYNSYEQYF.

This chain joins TRBV7-9 and TRBJ2-3; D unclear. The CDR3 has 14 amino acids. V lost 3 bases to trimming and J lost 3 bases, with 10 bases between them. Germline CDR1 is SEHNR and CDR2 is FQNEAQ (reference sequence). In DNA, the CDR3 is TGTGCCAGCAGCTTTTTAGTGTCGACAGATACGCAGTATTTT. As protein: CASSFLVSTDTQYF.

Concerning this clone itself: A read error may produce the germline difference seen at one junction end. The chain links TRBV14 to TRBJ1-1, with D perhaps TRBD1 (6 bases). The germline gives CDR1 SGHDN, CDR2 FVKESK. The CDR3 is 14 residues long. Here the CDR3 DNA reads TGTGCCAGCAACCAACAGGGCCTGAACACTGAAGCTTTCTTT. It specifies CASNQQGLNTEAFF.

Worth noting for this clone: At one end the junction does not follow the germline gene, possibly because of a read error. The gene calls are TRBV9 and TRBJ2-3; a possible D gene is TRBD2 (6 bases). Looked up from germline, CDR1 is SGDLS and CDR2 is YYNGEE. The CDR3 sequence is 14 residues long. The CDR3 DNA follows: TGTGCCAGCAGCGTAGAGGAGGGAGAACTCCGTCTGAATTTT. It codes for CASSVEEGELRLNF. The full variable domain, rest sourced from reference TRBV9 and TRBJ2-3, is DSGVTQTPKHLITATGQRVTLRCSPRSGDLSVYWYQQSLDQGLQFLIQYYNGEERAKGNILERFSAQQFPDLHSELNLSSLELGDSALYFCASSVEEGELRLNFGPGTRLTVL.

The rearrangement links TRBV19 to TRBJ1-5, with D possibly TRBD1 on 6 matching bases. The germline V gene has CDR1 LNHDA and CDR2 SQIVND (reference sequence). Deletions cut 4 bases from V and 4 bases from J, with 11 bases between. The length of the CDR3 is 14 residues. Here the CDR3 reads CASSNFGQNQPQHF. Here the CDR3 DNA reads TGTGCCAGTAGTAACTTCGGACAGAATCAGCCCCAGCATTTT.